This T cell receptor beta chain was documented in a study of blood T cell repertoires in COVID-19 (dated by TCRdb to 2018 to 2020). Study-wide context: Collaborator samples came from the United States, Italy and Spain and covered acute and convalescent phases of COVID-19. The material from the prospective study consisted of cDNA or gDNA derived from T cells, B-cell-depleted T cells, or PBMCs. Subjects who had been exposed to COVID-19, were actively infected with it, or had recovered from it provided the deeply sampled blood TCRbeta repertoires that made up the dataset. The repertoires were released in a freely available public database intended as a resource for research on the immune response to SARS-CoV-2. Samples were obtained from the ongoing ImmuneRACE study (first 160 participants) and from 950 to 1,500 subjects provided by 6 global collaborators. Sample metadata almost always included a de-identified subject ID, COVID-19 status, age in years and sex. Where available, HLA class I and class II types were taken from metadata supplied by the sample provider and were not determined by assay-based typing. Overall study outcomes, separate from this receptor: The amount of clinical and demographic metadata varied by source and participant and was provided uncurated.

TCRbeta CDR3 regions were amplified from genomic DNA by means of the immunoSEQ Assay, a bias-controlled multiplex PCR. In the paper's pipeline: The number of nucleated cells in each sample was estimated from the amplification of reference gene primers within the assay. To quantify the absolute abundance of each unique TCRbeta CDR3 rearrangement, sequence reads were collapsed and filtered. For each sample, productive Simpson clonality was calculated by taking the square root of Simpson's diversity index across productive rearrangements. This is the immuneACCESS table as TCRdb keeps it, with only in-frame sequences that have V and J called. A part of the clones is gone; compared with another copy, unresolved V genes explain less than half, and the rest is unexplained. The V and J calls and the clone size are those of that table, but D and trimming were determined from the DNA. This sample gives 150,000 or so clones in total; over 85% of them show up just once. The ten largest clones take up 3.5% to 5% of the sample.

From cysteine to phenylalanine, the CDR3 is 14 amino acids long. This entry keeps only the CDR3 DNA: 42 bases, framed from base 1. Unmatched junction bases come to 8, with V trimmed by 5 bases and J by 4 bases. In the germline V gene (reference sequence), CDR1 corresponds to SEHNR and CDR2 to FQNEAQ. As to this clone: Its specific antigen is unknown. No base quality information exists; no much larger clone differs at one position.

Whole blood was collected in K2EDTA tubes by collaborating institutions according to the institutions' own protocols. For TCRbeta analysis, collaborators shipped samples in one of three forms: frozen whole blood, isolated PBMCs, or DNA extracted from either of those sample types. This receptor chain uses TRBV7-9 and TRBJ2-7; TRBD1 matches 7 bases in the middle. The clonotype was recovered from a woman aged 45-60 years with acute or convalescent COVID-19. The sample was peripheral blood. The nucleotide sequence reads TGTGCCAGCAGCCATCCTGGACAGGCTTACGAGCAGTACTTC. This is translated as CASSHPGQAYEQYF.